This paragraph covers one T cell receptor beta chain sequence. This entry comes from a study of blood T cell repertoires in COVID-19. The CDR3 loop spans 16 amino acids. Trimming cost V 2 bases and J 5 bases; bases outside gene matches: 7. Per germline, CDR1 SGHKS and CDR2 YYEKEE (reference sequence). Clones were read by immunoSEQ multiplex PCR, and TCRdb kept only the in-frame ones, dropping some. Seen here are under 250,000 clones, 84% observed once, and the top ten hold 1.5% to 1.9%. The J gene is TRBJ2-2, the V gene TRBV5-5; 9 bases line up with TRBD1. The specimen sequenced was peripheral blood. The TCR comes from a woman aged 40 to 49 who had recovered from COVID-19. CDR3 sequence reads: CASSFKGTGWTGELFF. CDR3 coding DNA: TGTGCCAGCAGCTTTAAAGGGACAGGGTGGACCGGGGAGCTGTTTTTT.